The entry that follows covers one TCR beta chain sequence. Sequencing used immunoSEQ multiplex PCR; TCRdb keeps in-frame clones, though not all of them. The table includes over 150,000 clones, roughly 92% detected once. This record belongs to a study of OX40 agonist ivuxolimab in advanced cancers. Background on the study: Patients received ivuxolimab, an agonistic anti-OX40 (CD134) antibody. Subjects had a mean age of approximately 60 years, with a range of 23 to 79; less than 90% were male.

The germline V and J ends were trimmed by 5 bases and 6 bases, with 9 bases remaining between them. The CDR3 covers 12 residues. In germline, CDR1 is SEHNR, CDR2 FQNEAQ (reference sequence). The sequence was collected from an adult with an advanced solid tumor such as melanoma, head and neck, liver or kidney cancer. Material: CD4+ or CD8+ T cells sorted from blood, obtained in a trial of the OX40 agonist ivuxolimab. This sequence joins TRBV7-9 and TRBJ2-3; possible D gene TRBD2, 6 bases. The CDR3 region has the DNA TGTGCCAGCAGCCGCAGCGGGGATACGCAGTATTTT. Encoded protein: CASSRSGDTQYF.